The 2 T cell receptor beta chains reported below all come from one sample, sequenced in a study of beta chain features in type 1 diabetes. Study-wide points: Shorter TCRB CDR3s, moderately but significantly so, marked every one of the four CD4+ subsets in Type 1 diabetes patients.

Since all of the isolated RNA was reverse transcribed, expressed TCRB transcripts were what got sequenced. Profiled with immunoSEQ multiplex PCR; TCRdb holds only in-frame clones, not every one. Here the sample spans roughly 50,000 clones, about 48% being singletons. Their cognate antigens are unknown. The sequenced sample consisted of stem cell memory CD4+ T cells from blood. Receptors were obtained from a man aged 25 to 40 with type 1 diabetes.

The rearrangement links TRBV7-2 to TRBJ2-7, with 7 bases aligning to TRBD2. Germline V gives CDR1 SGHTA, CDR2 FQGNSA. V lost 5 bases and J lost 3; bases outside the gene matches: 7. The CDR3 is 14 residues long. CDR3: CASSTRDYYYEQYF. In nucleotides, the CDR3 is TGTGCCAGCAGCACCCGGGACTACTACTACGAGCAGTACTTC. Together with reference TRBV7-2 and TRBJ2-7, the CDR3 gives the full variable domain: GAGVSQSPSNKVTEKGKDVELRCDPISGHTALYWYRQSLGQGLEFLIYFQGNSAPDKSGLPSDRFSAERTGGSVSTLTIQRTQQEDSAVYLCASSTRDYYYEQYFGPGTRLTVT.

CDR3 nucleotide sequence: TGCAGCGGGCGAAGGGGAAGCGGGAGCTCAGCAACCTACAATGAGCAGTTCTTC. Residues: CSGRRGSGSSATYNEQFF. This chain links TRBV29-1 with TRBJ2-1; 8 bases align to TRBD2. This CDR3 spans 18 amino acids. Trimming removed 7 bases from V and 2 bases from J; junction bases left unmatched: 19. The germline gives CDR1 SQVTM, CDR2 ANQGSEA.